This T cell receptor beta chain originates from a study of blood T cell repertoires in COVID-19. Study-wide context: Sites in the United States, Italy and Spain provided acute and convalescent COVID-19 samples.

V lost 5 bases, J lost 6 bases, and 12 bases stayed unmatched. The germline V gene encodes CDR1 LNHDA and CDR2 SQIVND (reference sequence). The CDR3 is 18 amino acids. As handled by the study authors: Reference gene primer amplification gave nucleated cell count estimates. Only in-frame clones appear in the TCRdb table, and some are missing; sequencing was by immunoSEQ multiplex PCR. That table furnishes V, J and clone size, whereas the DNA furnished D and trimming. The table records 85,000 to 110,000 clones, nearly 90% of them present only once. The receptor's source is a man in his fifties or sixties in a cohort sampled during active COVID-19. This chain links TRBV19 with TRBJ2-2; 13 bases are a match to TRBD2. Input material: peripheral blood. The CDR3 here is CASSAPGLAGLVPGELFF. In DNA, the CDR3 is TGTGCCAGTAGTGCCCCGGGACTAGCGGGGTTGGTGCCCGGGGAGCTGTTTTTT.